The next 27 T cell receptor beta chains were all read from a single sample in a study of persistence of HIV-infected CD4 T cells. No antigen has been assigned to these receptors. The stimulus was lysate of CMV-infected fibroblasts, about 11 ug/mL. Sorted nonresponding memory CD4+ T cells were CD40L-negative, CD69-negative, CD45RO-high. The libraries were made with immunoSEQ version 4 in survey mode. Data came from immunoSEQ multiplex PCR; TCRdb stores just in-frame clones and leaves some out. Counted here are fewer than 30,000 clones, approximately 82% occurring once; the ten biggest clones make up about 4.6%. Sample: CD4+ T cells sorted from PBMCs after approximately 19-hour stimulation, taken from a patient who received antiretroviral therapy. These TCRs come from an adult man with HIV who was CMV-seropositive.

This clone was seen a single time. V gene TRBV19 combines with J gene TRBJ2-3; D is perhaps TRBD2 (6 bases). CDR3 length: 15 residues. Germline lookup yields CDR1 LNHDA and CDR2 SQIVND (reference sequence). Trimming shortened V by 4 bases and J by 1 base, and 12 bases separated the two germline ends. CDR3 loop: CASSTLALGTDTQYF. CDR3 bases: TGTGCCAGTAGTACTCTAGCGCTCGGCACAGATACGCAGTATTTT.

This clone appeared a few times. The V and J genes are TRBV9 and TRBJ1-2; 10 positions match TRBD1. The V gene's germline CDR1 is SGDLS and CDR2 YYNGEE. The CDR3 consists of 15 residues. V shed 2 bases and J 5 bases; nucleotides not matched to a gene: 6. The CDR3 DNA is TGTGCCAGCAGCGTGGGACAGGGGTCAGGGTATGGCTACACCTTC. Translation gives CASSVGQGSGYGYTF. Using reference TRBV9 and TRBJ1-2 for the parts outside the CDR3, the full variable domain is DSGVTQTPKHLITATGQRVTLRCSPRSGDLSVYWYQQSLDQGLQFLIQYYNGEERAKGNILERFSAQQFPDLHSELNLSSLELGDSALYFCASSVGQGSGYGYTFGSGTRLTVV.

The rearrangement joins TRBV28 to TRBJ2-2; 7 positions agree with TRBD1. Per the germline V gene, CDR1 is MDHEN and CDR2 is SYDVKM. The J segment lost 4 bases and the V segment lost 7 bases, leaving 12 bases of the junction unmatched. The CDR3 totals 16 residues. The CDR3 DNA is TGTGCCAGCACCCCTCCTAGGGGGCGGGTCACCGGGGAGCTGTTTTTT. Translated: CASTPPRGRVTGELFF.

This clone was detected only a few times. V gene TRBV7-3 combines with J gene TRBJ2-7; 8 bases align to TRBD1. The V segment lost 4 bases and the J segment 12 bases; nucleotides outside the gene matches: 11. CDR1 SGHTA and CDR2 FQGTGA come from the germline V gene. The CDR3 has 13 amino acids. CDR3 region: CASSSTSGGLRYF. The CDR3 DNA reads as TGTGCCAGCAGCTCCACCTCAGGGGGCCTGCGGTACTTC.

The chain employs TRBV9 and TRBJ1-6; D remains unclear. The CDR3 runs 15 residues. V was shortened by 3 bases and J by 7 bases, with 14 bases between the two germline ends. Germline V gene data show CDR1 as SGDLS and CDR2 as YYNGEE. CDR3 sequence (DNA): TGTGCCAGCAGCGCCCGGACGGGTACGAATTCACCCCTCCACTTT. Protein sequence: CASSARTGTNSPLHF.

This chain uses TRBV5-1 with TRBJ1-5; the D gene is possibly TRBD1 (5 bases). The CDR3 is 17 residues long. V lost 3 bases and J lost 2, with 18 bases in between. Germline CDR1 and CDR2: SGHRS and YFSETQ. In DNA form, the CDR3 reads TGCGCCAGCAGCTCGCTAGCAGGGCGGAGGGGCAATCAGCCCCAGCATTTT. Protein product: CASSSLAGRRGNQPQHF.

In its sample, this clone was seen a few times. The chain is built from TRBV18 and TRBJ2-5, with D unclear. Germline assignment: CDR1 KGHSH and CDR2 LQKENI. V was pared by 2 bases and J by 2 bases, with 6 bases between. The CDR3 covers 13 residues. The CDR3 region is CASSPGVQETQYF. For the CDR3, the DNA is TGTGCCAGCTCACCAGGAGTTCAAGAGACCCAGTACTTC.

The chain recombines TRBV7-3 with TRBJ2-6; no clear D gene. This CDR3 region has 15 residues. Trimming took 2 bases from V and 0 from J, leaving 5 bases between them. Germline-derived CDR1 and CDR2 are SGHTA and FQGTGA. The CDR3 loop reads CASSLGNSGANVLTF. CDR3 nucleotide sequence: TGTGCCAGCAGCTTAGGAAACTCTGGGGCCAACGTCCTGACTTTC.

The chain uses TRBV5-1 and TRBJ1-2, with 7 bases that match TRBD1. CDR1 is SGHRS and CDR2 is YFSETQ in the germline V gene. This CDR3 is built from 18 residues. V lost 0 bases, J lost 4 bases, and 15 bases stayed unmatched. The CDR3 bases are TGCGCCAGCAGCTTGGTTCCCCAGGGGGTAGACCTAGGCTATGGCTACACCTTC. Its protein product is CASSLVPQGVDLGYGYTF.

A single count supports this clone. The CDR3 region is CASSYSGQGETQYF. As DNA, the CDR3 is TGTGCCAGCAGTTACTCGGGACAAGGGGAGACCCAGTACTTC. The chain uses TRBV6-5 and TRBJ2-5, with a possible D match to TRBD1 (6 bases). The germline CDR1 and CDR2 sequences are MNHEY and SVGAGI. The V end lost 0 bases, the J end lost 5 bases, and 10 bases lay between the germline ends. The CDR3 spans 14 residues.

This clone showed up just once. This rearrangement joins TRBV4-2 to TRBJ2-7; the D gene is possibly TRBD1 (6 bases). The germline CDR1 and CDR2 sequences are LGHNA and YNFKEQ. The CDR3 contains 16 residues. V gave up 3 bases and J gave up 1 base, with 16 bases separating them. The CDR3 DNA reads TGTGCCAGCAGCCACATCGCACAGGGTAGGTCCTACGAGCAGTACTTC. It yields the protein CASSHIAQGRSYEQYF.

V usage is TRBV7-3 and J usage is TRBJ2-2, with a tentative D call TRBD2 (5 bases). With 2 bases removed from V and 4 bases from J, the gap between germline ends came to 5 bases. Looked up from germline, CDR1 is SGHTA and CDR2 is FQGTGA. CDR3 size: 13 residues. This CDR3 reads CASSLEGTGELFF. CDR3 sequence (DNA): TGTGCCAGCAGCTTAGAGGGCACCGGGGAGCTGTTTTTT.

This sequence joins TRBV12-3 or TRBV12-4 and TRBJ2-7, with TRBD2 as a possible D gene (5 bases). V was pared by 6 bases and J by 9 bases, with 15 bases between. The CDR3 contains 12 residues. CDR3 residues: CASSPEGRVQYF. The DNA of the CDR3 is TGTGCCAGCAGCCCCGAGGGTAGGGTGCAGTACTTC.

The V gene is TRBV15, the J gene TRBJ1-1; the D gene is possibly TRBD1 (5 bases). Germline loops: CDR1 LNHNV, CDR2 YYDKDF (reference sequence). CDR3 size: 12 residues. V lost 6 bases, J lost 7 bases, and 12 bases lay in between. In DNA, the CDR3 is TGTGCCACCAGTAGGAAAGGGGTTGAAGCTTTCTTT. This codes for CATSRKGVEAFF. The variable domain in full, with the rest retrieved from reference TRBV15 and TRBJ1-1, is DAMVIQNPRYQVTQFGKPVTLSCSQTLNHNVMYWYQQKSSQAPKLLFHYYDKDFNNEADTPDNFQSRRPNTSFCFLDIRSPGLGDTAMYLCATSRKGVEAFFGQGTRLTVV.

The V call is TRBV19, the J call TRBJ1-1, with 10 bases matching TRBD1. CDR3 length: 14 residues. Looked up from germline, CDR1 is LNHDA and CDR2 is SQIVND (reference sequence). Germline trimming cut 3 bases from V and 4 bases from J; bases unmatched to any gene: 2. The CDR3 DNA is TGTGCCAGTAGTATCGGGGACAGGGGCACTGAAGCTTTCTTT. Its translation: CASSIGDRGTEAFF.

The rearrangement joins TRBV10-1 to TRBJ2-7, with D unresolved. The germline V gene has CDR1 WNHNN and CDR2 SYGVQD (reference sequence). The CDR3 length is 15 residues. Trimming took off 0 bases at V and 4 bases at J, with 13 bases between the two ends. Here the CDR3 DNA reads TGCGCCAGCAGTGAGTCGGGTGCCCTTGCTTACGAGCAGTACTTC. It is translated as CASSESGALAYEQYF.

The count of this clone is one. The V and J genes are TRBV2 and TRBJ1-6; D not certain. This CDR3 is 15 amino acids long. In germline, CDR1 is SNHLY, CDR2 FYNNEI. Trimming cost V 0 bases and J 10 bases, with 13 bases left between them. The CDR3 nucleotides read TGTGCCAGCAGTGAAGCAAGGGTCGCCCGGTCACCCCTCCACTTT. Translating gives CASSEARVARSPLHF.

CDR3 loop: CASSADRGRDNEQFF. CDR3 bases: TGTGCCAGCAGCGCGGACAGGGGGCGCGACAATGAGCAGTTCTTC. V and J are TRBV5-6 and TRBJ2-1; 11 nucleotides agree with TRBD1. The CDR3 has 15 amino acids. V lost 4 bases to trimming and J lost 5 bases; unmatched junction nucleotides: 5. Germline V gene lookup returns CDR1 SGHDT and CDR2 YYEEEE.

This chain joins TRBV5-4 and TRBJ2-3; unclear D gene. The V and J ends lost 0 bases and 8 bases respectively, with 7 bases between them. The CDR3 is 12 residues long. Germline assignment: CDR1 SGHNT and CDR2 YYREEE (reference sequence). CDR3: CASSLEVGTQYF. The CDR3 DNA reads as TGTGCCAGCAGCTTGGAGGTTGGTACGCAGTATTTT.

The chain recombines TRBV2 with TRBJ1-2, with D perhaps TRBD1 (6 bases). The CDR3 is made up of 18 amino acids. With 4 bases removed from V and 5 bases from J, the gap between germline ends came to 26 bases. CDR1 SNHLY and CDR2 FYNNEI come from the germline V gene. The CDR3 region is CASSVSRDIHPQSYGYTF. The DNA of the CDR3 is TGTGCCAGCAGTGTCTCCCGGGACATCCACCCCCAATCTTATGGCTACACCTTC. Supplemented by reference TRBV2 and TRBJ1-2, the full variable domain reads EPEVTQTPSHQVTQMGQEVILRCVPISNHLYFYWYRQILGQKVEFLVSFYNNEISEKSEIFDDQFSVERPDGSNFTLKIRSTKLEDSAMYFCASSVSRDIHPQSYGYTFGSGTRLTVV.

The count of this clone is one. The rearrangement joins TRBV7-2 to TRBJ1-1; weak D call: TRBD1 (5 bases). The CDR3 is made up of 14 amino acids. Trimming left V 5 bases short and J 5 bases short, with 15 bases between. Per the germline V gene, CDR1 is SGHTA and CDR2 is FQGNSA. The CDR3: CASSRAGRETEAFF. The CDR3 DNA reads as TGTGCCAGCAGCCGCGCAGGGAGGGAGACTGAAGCTTTCTTT.

The chain is built from TRBV14 and TRBJ1-1, with D unclear. Germline V gives CDR1 SGHDN, CDR2 FVKESK. The CDR3 covers 15 residues. V shed 1 base and J shed 1 base, with 10 bases lying between them. The CDR3 spells CASSQALDGNTEAFF. The CDR3 DNA reads as TGTGCCAGCAGCCAAGCCCTGGACGGGAACACTGAAGCTTTCTTT.

This chain joins TRBV9 and TRBJ2-1; the D gene could be TRBD1 or TRBD2 (5 bases each). The CDR3 is 16 amino acids. The V end lost 0 bases, the J end lost 10 bases, and 20 bases lay between the germline ends. Looked up from germline, CDR1 is SGDLS and CDR2 is YYNGEE. The CDR3 protein is CASSVEPLHGGREQFF. The CDR3, as DNA: TGTGCCAGCAGCGTAGAACCACTACATGGGGGTCGGGAGCAGTTCTTC.

The J gene is TRBJ1-5, the V gene TRBV25-1, with D uncertain. Germline assignment: CDR1 MGHDK and CDR2 SYGVNS. The V gene lost 4 bases and the J gene lost 0 bases, with 10 bases spanning the gap. The CDR3 extends over 15 amino acids. CDR3 loop: CASSAPGDSNQPQHF. The CDR3 region has the DNA TGTGCCAGCAGTGCCCCTGGGGATAGCAATCAGCCCCAGCATTTT. Full variable domain (outside the CDR3, taken from reference TRBV25-1 and TRBJ1-5): EADIYQTPRYLVIGTGKKITLECSQTMGHDKMYWYQQDPGMELHLIHYSYGVNSTEKGDLSSESTVSRIRTEHFPLTLESARPSHTSQYLCASSAPGDSNQPQHFGDGTRLSIL.

The chain employs TRBV6-5 and TRBJ2-7; TRBD2 agrees at 8 bases. From germline, CDR1 is MNHEY and CDR2 SVGAGI. The V segment lost 7 bases and the J segment 0 bases; nucleotides outside the gene matches: 2. CDR3 length: 13 amino acids. This CDR3 is CASKRGSSYEQYF. DNA of the CDR3: TGTGCCAGCAAGCGGGGGAGCTCCTACGAGCAGTACTTC.

The chain combines TRBV5-1 with TRBJ1-2; D remains ambiguous. V was trimmed by 0 bases and J by 4 bases, leaving 13 bases between them. CDR1 is SGHRS and CDR2 is YFSETQ in the germline V gene. CDR3 length: 15 amino acids. CDR3 residues: CASSLGRVGSYGYTF. The CDR3 nucleotides are TGCGCCAGCAGCTTGGGAAGGGTTGGGAGCTATGGCTACACCTTC.

This chain connects TRBV7-2 to TRBJ1-2, with D perhaps matching TRBD1 (6 bases). The CDR3 loop spans 15 amino acids. Trimming pared 1 base from V and 5 bases from J, leaving 14 bases between. Germline CDR1 SGHTA, CDR2 FQGNSA. The CDR3 DNA reads as TGTGCCAGCAGCTTAGTGGCAGGGGCCGGATATGGCTACACCTTC. It specifies CASSLVAGAGYGYTF.